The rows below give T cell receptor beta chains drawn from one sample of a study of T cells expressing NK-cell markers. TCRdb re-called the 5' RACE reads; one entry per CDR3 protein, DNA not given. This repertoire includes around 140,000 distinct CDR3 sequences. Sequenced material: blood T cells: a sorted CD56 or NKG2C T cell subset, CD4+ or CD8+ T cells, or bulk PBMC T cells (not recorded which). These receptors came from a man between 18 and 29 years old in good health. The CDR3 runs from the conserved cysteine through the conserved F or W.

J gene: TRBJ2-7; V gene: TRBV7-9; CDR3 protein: CASTPLAGEGEQYF
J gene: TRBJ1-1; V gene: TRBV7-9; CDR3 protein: CASNGAGGGVGTEAFF
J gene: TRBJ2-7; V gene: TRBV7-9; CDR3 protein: CASSLNFYEQYF
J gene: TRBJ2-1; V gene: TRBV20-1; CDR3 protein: CSATHSLRKEQFF
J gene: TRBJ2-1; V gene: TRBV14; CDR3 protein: CASSQDHGTGYNEQFF
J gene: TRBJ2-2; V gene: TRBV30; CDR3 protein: CAWSANRGWRELFF
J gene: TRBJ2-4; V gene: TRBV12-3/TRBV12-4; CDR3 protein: CASSSLEGRQYF
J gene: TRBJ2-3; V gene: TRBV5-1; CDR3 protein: CASNRQRDGDTQYF
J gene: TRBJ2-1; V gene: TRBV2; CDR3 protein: CASSGDRLLSYNEQFF
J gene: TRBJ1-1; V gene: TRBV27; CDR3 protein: CASGTGTGNTEAFF
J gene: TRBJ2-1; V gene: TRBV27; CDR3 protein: CASRRGLAAPNEQFF
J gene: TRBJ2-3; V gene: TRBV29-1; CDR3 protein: CSPFDRSTDTQYF
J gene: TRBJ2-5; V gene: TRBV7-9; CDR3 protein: CASSTVTGETQYF
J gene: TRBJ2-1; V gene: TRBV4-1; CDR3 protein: CASSQGNRENEQFF
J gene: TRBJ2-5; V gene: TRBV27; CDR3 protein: CASSSPGKWGQETQYF
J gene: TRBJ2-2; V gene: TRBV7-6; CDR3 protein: CASSPWYGGESTGELFF
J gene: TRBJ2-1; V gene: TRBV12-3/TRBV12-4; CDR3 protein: CASRSPGLAGGDEQFF
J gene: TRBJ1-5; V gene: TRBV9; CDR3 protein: CASSVGTGNQPQHF
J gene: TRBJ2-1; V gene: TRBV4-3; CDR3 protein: CASSQEGTSRYNEQFF
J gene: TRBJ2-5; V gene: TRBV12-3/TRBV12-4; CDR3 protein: CASSGDKETQYF
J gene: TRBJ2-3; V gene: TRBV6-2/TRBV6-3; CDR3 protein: CASSYVQGQHTQYF
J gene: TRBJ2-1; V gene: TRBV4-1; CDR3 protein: CASSQRLAVNEQFF
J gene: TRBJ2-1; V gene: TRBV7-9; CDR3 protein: CASSPRARDEQFF
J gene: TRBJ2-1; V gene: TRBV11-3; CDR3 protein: CASSEGRTEQFF
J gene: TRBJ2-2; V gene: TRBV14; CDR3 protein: CASREQANTGELFF
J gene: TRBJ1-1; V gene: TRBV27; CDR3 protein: CASRGGALAWAFF
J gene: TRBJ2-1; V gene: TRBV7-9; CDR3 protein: CASSHNNEQFF
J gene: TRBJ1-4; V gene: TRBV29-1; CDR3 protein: CSARTGEKLFF
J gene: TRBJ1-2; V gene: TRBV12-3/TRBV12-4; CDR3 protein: CASSLGPGPPTNYGYTF
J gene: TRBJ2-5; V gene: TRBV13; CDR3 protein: CASSSQREGPEETQYF
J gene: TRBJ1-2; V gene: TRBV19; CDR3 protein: CASIGGPSYGYTF
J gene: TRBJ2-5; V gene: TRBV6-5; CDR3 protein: CASTSTPFQGETQYF
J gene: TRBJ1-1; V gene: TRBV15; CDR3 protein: CATSRDQPGTEAFF
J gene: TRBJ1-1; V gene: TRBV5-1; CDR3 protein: CASSVSEAEAFF
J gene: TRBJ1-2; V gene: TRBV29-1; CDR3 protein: CSVEDPDKAYGYTF
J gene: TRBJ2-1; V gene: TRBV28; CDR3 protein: CASNGGPRYNEQFF
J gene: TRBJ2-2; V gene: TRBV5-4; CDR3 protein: CASSSSPGFLNTGELFF
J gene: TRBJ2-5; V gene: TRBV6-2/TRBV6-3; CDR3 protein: CASSHSRSGVFQETQYF
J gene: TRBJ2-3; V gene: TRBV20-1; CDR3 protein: CSARGTKYDRLADTQYF
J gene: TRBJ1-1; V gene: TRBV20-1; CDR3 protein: CSYSGRGEGAGNTEAFF
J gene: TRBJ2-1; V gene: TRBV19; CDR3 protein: CASSISGTGNEQFF
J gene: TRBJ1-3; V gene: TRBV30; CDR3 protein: CAWTSDSHSGNTIYF
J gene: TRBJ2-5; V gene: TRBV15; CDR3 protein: CATSRDENSAETQYF
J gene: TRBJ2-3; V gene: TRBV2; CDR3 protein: CASSELAGVTDTQYF
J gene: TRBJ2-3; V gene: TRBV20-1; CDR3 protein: CSARPPPGRGPSTDTQYF
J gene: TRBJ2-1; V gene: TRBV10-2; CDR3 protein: CASSSVTSGYNEQFF
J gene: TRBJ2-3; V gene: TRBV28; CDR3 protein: CASSPTGTGTDTQYF